This TCR beta chain was retrieved from a study of precursors of human CD4 cytotoxic T cells (dated by TCRdb to about 2018). With regard to the full study: CD4+ memory subsets from more than twelve donors in total were covered by the bulk TCR-seq analysis. TCR-seq analysis of 14 donors yielded TCRalpha and TCRbeta chain sequences (table S7).

Overall results and qualifications from the work: The limitation that the direction of differentiation between precursor and effector cells cannot be definitively established by a human observational design was noted by the authors. Expanded effector clonotypes accounted for a larger share of IL-7Rhigh TEMRA clonotypes than of TEM or TCM clonotypes. Compared with the TCM and TEM subsets, the IL-7Rhigh and IL-7R- TEMRA subsets had more restricted TCR repertoires, marked by lower diversity and more expanded clonotypes. Only 13 of the 14 donors were included in some of the bulk TCR-seq comparisons, which suggests that not every subset was available for every donor.

The instrument was an Illumina MiSeq. The study's processing was this. Repertoire diversity was measured with the Shannon-Wiener index computed in VDJtools. A TCRbeta clonotype counted as expanded if its clonotype frequency was 3 or higher. Using fastp trimming at Q25 and MiXCR clonotype assembly, TCRdb reanalyzed the public sequencing data and kept in-frame beta chains. Each entry is one CDR3 protein sequence, shown with its most common DNA and genes. These V and J calls rely on TCRdb rather than the paper's analysis. In all, the sample holds some 510 distinct CDR3 sequences, and approximately 17% of those were seen once. The top ten hold around 19% of the sample. This clonotype has a handful of counts. The antigen it binds to is not known. Base qualities were left out, and no much larger clone turns up one base away. Bulk UMI-based TCR sequencing was performed on four sorted CD4+ memory subsets (TCM, TEM, IL-7Rhigh TEMRA, IL-7R- TEMRA) to test a precursor-effector relationship among CD4 cytotoxic T cells. Cells were obtained from peripheral blood mononuclear cells isolated from human blood.

This TCR was sampled from a human donor in good health. The specimen was memory CD4+ T cells from blood (PBMCs).

Here is the DNA: TGTGCCAGCAGCTTGGCTGGTCAGCCCCAGCATTTT. Its amino acids are CASSLAGQPQHF. The rearrangement joined TRBV5-5 to TRBJ1-5; confidence is insufficient to name the D gene. The V and J ends are trimmed by 0 bases and 6 bases, leaving 4 bases between them. The germline V gene (reference sequence) gives CDR1 as SGHKS and CDR2 as YYEKEE. Measured from the cysteine to the phenylalanine, the CDR3 is 12 residues long. CDR3 DNA only is kept here, 36 bases in frame from base 1. Extended through the reference TRBV5-5 and TRBJ1-5 proteins, this CDR3 yields the full variable domain: DAGVTQSPTHLIKTRGQQVTLRCSPISGHKSVSWYQQVLGQGPQFIFQYYEKEERGRGNFPDRFSARQFPNYSSELNVNALLLGDSALYLCASSLAGQPQHFGDGTRLSIL.